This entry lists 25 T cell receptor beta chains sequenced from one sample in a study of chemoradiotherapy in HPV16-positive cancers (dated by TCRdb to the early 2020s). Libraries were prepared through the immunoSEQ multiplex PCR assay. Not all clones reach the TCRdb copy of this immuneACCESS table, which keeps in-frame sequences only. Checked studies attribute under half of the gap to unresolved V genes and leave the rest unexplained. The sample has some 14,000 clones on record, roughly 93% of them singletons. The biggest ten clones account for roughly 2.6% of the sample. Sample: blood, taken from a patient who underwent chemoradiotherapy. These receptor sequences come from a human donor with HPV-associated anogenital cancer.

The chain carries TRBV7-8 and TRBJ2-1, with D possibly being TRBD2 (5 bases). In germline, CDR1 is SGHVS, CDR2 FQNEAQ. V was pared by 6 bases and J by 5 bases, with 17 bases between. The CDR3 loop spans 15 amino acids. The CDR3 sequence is CASRPGVGANNEQFF. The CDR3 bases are TGTGCCAGCAGACCCGGGGTCGGTGCCAACAATGAGCAGTTCTTC.

This CDR3 reads CASSLTSGGTDTQYF. CDR3 coding DNA: TGTGCCAGCAGCTTAACTTCGGGGGGCACAGATACGCAGTATTTT. The chain employs TRBV7-9 and TRBJ2-3, with a possible D match to TRBD2 (6 bases). Trimming took 2 bases from V and 1 from J, leaving 10 bases between them. CDR3 length: 15 residues. Looked up from germline, CDR1 is SEHNR and CDR2 is FQNEAQ (reference sequence).

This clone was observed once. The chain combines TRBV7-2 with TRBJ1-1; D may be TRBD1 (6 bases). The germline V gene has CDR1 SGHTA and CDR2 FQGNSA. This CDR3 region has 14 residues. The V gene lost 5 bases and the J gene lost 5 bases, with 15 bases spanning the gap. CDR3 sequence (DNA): TGTGCCAGCAGCCTCCCCCCCAGGGGTACTGAAGCTTTCTTT. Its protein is CASSLPPRGTEAFF.

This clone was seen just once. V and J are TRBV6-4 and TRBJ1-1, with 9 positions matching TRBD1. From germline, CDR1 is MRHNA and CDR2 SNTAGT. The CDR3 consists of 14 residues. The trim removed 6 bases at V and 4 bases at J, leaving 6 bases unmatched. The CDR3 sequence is CASSRTGESTEAFF. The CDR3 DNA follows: TGTGCCAGCAGCAGGACAGGGGAGAGCACTGAAGCTTTCTTT.

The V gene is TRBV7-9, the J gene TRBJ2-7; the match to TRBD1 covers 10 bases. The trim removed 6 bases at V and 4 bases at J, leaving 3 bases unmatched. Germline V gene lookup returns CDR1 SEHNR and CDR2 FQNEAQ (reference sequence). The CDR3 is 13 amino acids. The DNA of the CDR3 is TGTGCCAGCAGGGGACAGGGGACGTACGAGCAGTACTTC. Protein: CASRGQGTYEQYF.

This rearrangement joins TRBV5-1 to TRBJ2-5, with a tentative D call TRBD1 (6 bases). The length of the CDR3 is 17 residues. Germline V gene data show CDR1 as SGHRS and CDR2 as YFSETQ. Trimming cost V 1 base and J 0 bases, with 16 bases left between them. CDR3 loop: CASSLYSPYRDQETQYF. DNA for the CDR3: TGCGCCAGCAGCTTGTACAGTCCCTACAGGGACCAAGAGACCCAGTACTTC.

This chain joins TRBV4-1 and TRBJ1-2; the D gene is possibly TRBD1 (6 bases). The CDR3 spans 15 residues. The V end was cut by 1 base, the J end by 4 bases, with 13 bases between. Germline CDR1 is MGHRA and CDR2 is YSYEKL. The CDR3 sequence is CASSQAQGFIYGYTF. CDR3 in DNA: TGCGCCAGCAGCCAAGCACAGGGTTTTATCTATGGCTACACCTTC.

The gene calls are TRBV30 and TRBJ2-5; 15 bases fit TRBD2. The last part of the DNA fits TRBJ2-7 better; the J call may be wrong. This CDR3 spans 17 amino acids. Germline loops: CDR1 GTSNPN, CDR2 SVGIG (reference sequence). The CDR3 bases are TGTGCCTGGCAGGGGGGACTAGCGGGGGGCTCCTCCTACGAGCAGTACTTC. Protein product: CAWQGGLAGGSSYEQYF.

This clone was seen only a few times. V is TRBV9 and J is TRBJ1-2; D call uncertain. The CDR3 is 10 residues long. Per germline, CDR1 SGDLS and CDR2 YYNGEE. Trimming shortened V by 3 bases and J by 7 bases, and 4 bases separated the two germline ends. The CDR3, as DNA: TGTGCCAGCAGCGGAGGTGGCTACACCTTC. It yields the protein CASSGGGYTF.

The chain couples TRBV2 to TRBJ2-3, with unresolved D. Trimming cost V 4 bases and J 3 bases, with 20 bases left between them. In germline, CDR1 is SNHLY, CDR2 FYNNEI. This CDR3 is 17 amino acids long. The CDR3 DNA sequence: TGTGCCAGCAGTGGTAGTAGGGAATTTGTCGGGACAGATACGCAGTATTTT. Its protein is CASSGSREFVGTDTQYF.

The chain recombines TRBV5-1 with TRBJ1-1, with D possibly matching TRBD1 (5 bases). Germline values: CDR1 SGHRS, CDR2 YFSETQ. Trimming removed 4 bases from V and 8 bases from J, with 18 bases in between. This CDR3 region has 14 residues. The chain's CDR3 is CASSRDGVLLEAFF. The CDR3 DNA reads TGCGCCAGCAGCCGGGACGGCGTCCTACTGGAAGCTTTCTTT. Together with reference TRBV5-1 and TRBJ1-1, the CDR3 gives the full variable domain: KAGVTQTPRYLIKTRGQQVTLSCSPISGHRSVSWYQQTPGQGLQFLFEYFSETQRNKGNFPGRFSGRQFSNSRSEMNVSTLELGDSALYLCASSRDGVLLEAFFGQGTRLTVV.

The CDR3 reads CASSSLGGGQGNGYTF. The CDR3 nucleotides are TGTGCCAGCAGTTCCCTTGGTGGAGGACAGGGAAATGGCTACACCTTC. The J gene is TRBJ1-2, the V gene TRBV27; the match to TRBD1 covers 8 bases. The germline CDR1 and CDR2 sequences are MNHEY and SMNVEV (reference sequence). There are 16 residues in the CDR3. Trimming took 4 bases from V and 6 from J; bases not matched to a gene: 13.

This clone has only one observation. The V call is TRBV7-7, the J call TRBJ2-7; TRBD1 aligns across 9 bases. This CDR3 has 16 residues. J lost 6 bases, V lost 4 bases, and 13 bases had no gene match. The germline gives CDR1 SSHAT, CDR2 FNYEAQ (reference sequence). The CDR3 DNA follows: TGTGCCAGCAGCTCCCAAGTGAAGACAGGGGGTTGCGAGCAGTACTTC. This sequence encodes CASSSQVKTGGCEQYF.

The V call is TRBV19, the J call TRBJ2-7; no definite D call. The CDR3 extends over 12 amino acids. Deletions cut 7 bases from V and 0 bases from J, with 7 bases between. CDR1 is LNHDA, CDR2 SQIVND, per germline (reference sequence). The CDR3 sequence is CASKGSSYEQYF. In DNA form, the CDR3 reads TGTGCCAGTAAGGGCTCCTCCTACGAGCAGTACTTC.

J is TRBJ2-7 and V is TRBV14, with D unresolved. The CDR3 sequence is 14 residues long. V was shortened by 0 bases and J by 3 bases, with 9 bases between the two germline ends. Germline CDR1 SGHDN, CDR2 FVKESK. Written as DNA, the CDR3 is TGTGCCAGCAGCCAAGATCTTAATGGCTACGAGCAGTACTTC. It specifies CASSQDLNGYEQYF. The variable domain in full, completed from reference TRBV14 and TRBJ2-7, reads EAGVTQFPSHSVIEKGQTVTLRCDPISGHDNLYWYRRVMGKEIKFLLHFVKESKQDESGMPNNRFLAERTGGTYSTLKVQPAELEDSGVYFCASSQDLNGYEQYFGPGTRLTVT.

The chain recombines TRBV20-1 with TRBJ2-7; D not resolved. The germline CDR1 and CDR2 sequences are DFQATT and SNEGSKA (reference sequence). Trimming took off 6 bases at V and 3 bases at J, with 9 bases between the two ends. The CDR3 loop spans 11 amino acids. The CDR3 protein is CSAPAHYEQYF. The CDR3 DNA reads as TGCAGTGCCCCGGCCCACTACGAGCAGTACTTC.

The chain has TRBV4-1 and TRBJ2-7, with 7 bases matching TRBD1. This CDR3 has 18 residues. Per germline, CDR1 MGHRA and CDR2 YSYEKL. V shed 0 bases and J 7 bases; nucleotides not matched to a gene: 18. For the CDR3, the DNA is TGCGCCAGCAGCCAAGACCCCCTTTACAGGGGAGATAGTGGGGAGCAGTACTTC. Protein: CASSQDPLYRGDSGEQYF.

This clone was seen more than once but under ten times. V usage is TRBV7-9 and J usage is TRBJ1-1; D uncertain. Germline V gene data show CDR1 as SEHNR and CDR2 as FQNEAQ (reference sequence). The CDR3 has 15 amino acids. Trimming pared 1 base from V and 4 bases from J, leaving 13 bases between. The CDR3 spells CASSLVPHQGTEAFF. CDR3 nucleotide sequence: TGTGCCAGCAGCTTAGTACCCCATCAAGGCACTGAAGCTTTCTTT. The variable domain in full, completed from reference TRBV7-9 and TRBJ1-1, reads DTGVSQNPRHKITKRGQNVTFRCDPISEHNRLYWYRQTLGQGPEFLTYFQNEAQLEKSRLLSDRFSAERPKGSFSTLEIQRTEQGDSAMYLCASSLVPHQGTEAFFGQGTRLTVV.

The DNA for the CDR3 is TGTGCCAGCAGCTGGGGGGACACCGGGGAGCTGTTTTTT. Translating gives CASSWGDTGELFF. The chain employs TRBV9 and TRBJ2-2; a possible D gene is TRBD2 (6 bases). This CDR3 has 13 residues. With 4 bases removed from V and 3 bases from J, the gap between germline ends came to 7 bases. The germline V gene encodes CDR1 SGDLS and CDR2 YYNGEE.

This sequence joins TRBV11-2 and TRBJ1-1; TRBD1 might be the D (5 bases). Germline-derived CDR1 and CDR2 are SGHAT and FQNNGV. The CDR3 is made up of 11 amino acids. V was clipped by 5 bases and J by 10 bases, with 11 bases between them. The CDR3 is CASSPRRGAFF. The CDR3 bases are TGTGCCAGCAGCCCCCGGAGGGGAGCTTTCTTT.

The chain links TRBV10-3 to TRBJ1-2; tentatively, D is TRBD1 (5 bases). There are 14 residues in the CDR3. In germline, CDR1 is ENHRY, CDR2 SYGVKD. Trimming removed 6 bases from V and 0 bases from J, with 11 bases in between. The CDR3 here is CAISRGETNYGYTF. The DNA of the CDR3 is TGTGCCATCAGCAGAGGGGAAACTAACTATGGCTACACCTTC.

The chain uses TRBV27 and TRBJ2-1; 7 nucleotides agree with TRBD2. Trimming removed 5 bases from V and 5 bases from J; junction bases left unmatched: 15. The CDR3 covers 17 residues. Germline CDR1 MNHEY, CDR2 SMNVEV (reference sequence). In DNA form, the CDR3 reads TGTGCCAGCAGTATACTCTCCGGGGGGTTGAAGAACAATGAGCAGTTCTTC. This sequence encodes CASSILSGGLKNNEQFF.

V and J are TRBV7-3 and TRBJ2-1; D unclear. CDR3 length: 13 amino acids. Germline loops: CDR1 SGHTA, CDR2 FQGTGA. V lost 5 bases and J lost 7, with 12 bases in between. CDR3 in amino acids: CASSPRPKNEQFF. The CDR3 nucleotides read TGTGCCAGCAGCCCGAGACCTAAAAATGAGCAGTTCTTC.

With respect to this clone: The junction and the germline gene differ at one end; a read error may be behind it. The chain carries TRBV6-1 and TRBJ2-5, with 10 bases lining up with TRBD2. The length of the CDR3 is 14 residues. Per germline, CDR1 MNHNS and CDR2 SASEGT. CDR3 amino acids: CASSEGLAEETQYF. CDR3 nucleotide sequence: TGTGCCAGCAGCGAAGGACTAGCGGAAGAGACCCAGTACTTC.

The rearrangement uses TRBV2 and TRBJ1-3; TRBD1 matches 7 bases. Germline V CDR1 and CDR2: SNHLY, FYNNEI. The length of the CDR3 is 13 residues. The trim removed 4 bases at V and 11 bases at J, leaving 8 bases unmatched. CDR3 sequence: CASSGTGAYAIYF. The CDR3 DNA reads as TGTGCCAGCAGTGGTACAGGGGCATATGCCATATATTTT.